This entry concerns a single T cell receptor beta chain. Its antigen remains unknown. Germline CDR1 reads SGDLS; CDR2 reads YYNGEE. With V trimmed by 3 bases and J by 8 bases, 14 bases remained unmatched. CDR3 length: 16 amino acids. The data originate from a study of beta chain features in type 1 diabetes. Sorting with CD45RO/CCR7/CD25/CD127/CD95/CD27 yielded naive, central memory, regulatory and stem-like memory CD4+ cells. All of the isolated RNA was reverse transcribed, so expressed TCRB transcripts were sequenced. Regulatory, naive and central memory T cell samples averaged around 3.5 million reads. TCRdb keeps only in-frame clones here, not all; method: immunoSEQ multiplex PCR. The table lists about 140,000 clones, roughly 10% of them singletons. Study-level findings and limits: Moderately but significantly shorter TCRB CDR3s were found in Type 1 diabetes patients in all four CD4+ subsets. Cells with high TCR expression could be over-represented when cDNA is sequenced.

This chain connects TRBV9 to TRBJ2-1; 7 positions match TRBD2. This clonotype originated in a woman between 40 and 50 years old in good health. The sequenced sample consisted of central memory CD4+ T cells from blood. CDR3 nucleotides: TGTGCCAGCAGCGGATGGGACGGGGGGTCGGGTGATGAGCAGTTCTTC. It translates to CASSGWDGGSGDEQFF.